A single sample is the source of the 12 T cell receptor beta chains below, sequenced in a study of T cells in localized non-small cell lung cancer (dated by TCRdb to about 2020). Library construction relied on the immunoSEQ multiplex PCR assay. TCRdb's version of the immuneACCESS table is confined to in-frame rearrangements and falls short of the full clone set. An unresolved V gene accounts for under half of the shortfall where checked; the remainder is of unknown origin. Recorded for this sample are approximately 80,000 clones; 65% to 85% of them occurred a single time. The ten largest clones add up to 7.5% to 10% of the sample. Sequencing was performed on peripheral blood, taken before any cancer treatment. These receptors were collected from a female donor older than 55 with stage I lung adenocarcinoma.

This rearrangement joins TRBV2 to TRBJ1-6; 7 bases align to TRBD1. Germline V lookup: CDR1 SNHLY, CDR2 FYNNEI. The V and J ends lost 6 bases and 5 bases, in that order; junction bases with no gene match: 1. This CDR3 is built from 13 residues. CDR3 nucleotides: TGTGCCAGCAGCGGGACAGATAATTCACCCCTCCACTTT. The encoded protein is CASSGTDNSPLHF. The full variable domain, with the rest looked up from reference TRBV2 and TRBJ1-6, is EPEVTQTPSHQVTQMGQEVILRCVPISNHLYFYWYRQILGQKVEFLVSFYNNEISEKSEIFDDQFSVERPDGSNFTLKIRSTKLEDSAMYFCASSGTDNSPLHFGNGTRLTVT.

This clone occurred once. The V call is TRBV7-2, the J call TRBJ2-5; tentatively, D is TRBD2 (6 bases). V lost 5 bases and J lost 4, with 11 bases in between. The CDR3 spans 13 residues. CDR1 SGHTA and CDR2 FQGNSA come from the germline V gene. CDR3 DNA sequence: TGTGCCAGCAGCCGACCAGCGGGAGAGACCCAGTACTTC. This translates into CASSRPAGETQYF.

The rearrangement uses TRBV27 and TRBJ2-1; D remains ambiguous. V was pared by 3 bases and J by 6 bases, with 12 bases between. Per the germline V gene, CDR1 is MNHEY and CDR2 is SMNVEV (reference sequence). The CDR3 length is 14 residues. The CDR3 is CASSLRLLGNEQFF. The CDR3 DNA reads as TGTGCCAGCAGTTTGCGCCTACTCGGCAATGAGCAGTTCTTC.

The table lists this clone with a few counts. The rearrangement links TRBV7-2 to TRBJ1-2; possibly TRBD1 for D (5 bases). Germline CDR1 SGHTA, CDR2 FQGNSA. This CDR3 contains 12 residues. Trimming took off 7 bases at V and 5 bases at J, with 11 bases between the two ends. CDR3 sequence (DNA): TGTGCCAGCAACGACCGGGGGTATGGCTACACCTTC. It is translated as CASNDRGYGYTF.

The genes are TRBV5-1 and TRBJ1-1, with D tentatively TRBD1 (6 bases). This CDR3 has 14 amino acids. V was clipped by 0 bases and J by 1 base, with 7 bases between them. Germline values: CDR1 SGHRS, CDR2 YFSETQ. CDR3 amino acids: CASSLGTANTEAFF. DNA for the CDR3: TGCGCCAGCAGCTTGGGGACAGCGAACACTGAAGCTTTCTTT.

The genes are TRBV6-5 and TRBJ1-6; tentatively, D is TRBD1 (6 bases). V lost 11 bases and J lost 10, with 18 bases in between. CDR3 size: 13 residues. In germline, CDR1 is MNHEY, CDR2 SVGAGI. The DNA of the CDR3 is TGTGCCTCCAGCGGGGGGCTCCAGTCACCCCTCCACTTT. Translated: CASSGGLQSPLHF.

The V gene is TRBV11-2, the J gene TRBJ1-2; tentatively, D is TRBD1 (5 bases). V lost 0 bases to trimming and J lost 3 bases, with 8 bases between them. Germline V gene data show CDR1 as SGHAT and CDR2 as FQNNGV. This CDR3 has 14 residues. As DNA, the CDR3 is TGTGCCAGCAGCTTAGATTTGGGGGACTATGGCTACACCTTC. Translating gives CASSLDLGDYGYTF.

The chain carries TRBV5-8 and TRBJ2-3; possibly TRBD2 for D (5 bases). The V end was cut by 4 bases, the J end by 2 bases, with 17 bases between. CDR3 size: 16 residues. Looked up from germline, CDR1 is SGHTS and CDR2 is YDEGEE. CDR3 residues: CASSPEGRRTTDTQYF. The CDR3 DNA sequence: TGTGCCAGCAGCCCTGAGGGCCGACGAACCACAGATACGCAGTATTTT. The full variable domain, completed using reference TRBV5-8 and TRBJ2-3, is EAGVTQSPTHLIKTRGQQATLRCSPISGHTSVYWYQQALGLGLQFLLWYDEGEERNRGNFPPRFSGRQFPNYSSELNVNALELEDSALYLCASSPEGRRTTDTQYFGPGTRLTVL.

This chain uses TRBV7-9 with TRBJ1-5; D unresolved. This CDR3 has 13 residues. Trimming cost V 2 bases and J 2 bases, with 4 bases left between them. Per the germline V gene, CDR1 is SEHNR and CDR2 is FQNEAQ (reference sequence). Here the CDR3 reads CASSLMGNQPQHF. CDR3 coding DNA: TGTGCCAGCAGCTTAATGGGCAATCAGCCCCAGCATTTT.

This clone came up once. This rearrangement joins TRBV16 to TRBJ2-7, with TRBD1 matching over 10 bases. The junction had 5 bases not matched to a gene; V was cut back by 0 bases and J by 6 bases. This CDR3 contains 15 residues. Germline values: CDR1 KGHSY, CDR2 FQNENV. CDR3 region: CASSQSRTGGTEQYF. In DNA, the CDR3 is TGTGCCAGCAGCCAATCCCGGACAGGGGGGACCGAGCAGTACTTC.

The rearrangement joins TRBV6-5 to TRBJ2-7; no clear D. Germline V gene sequence: CDR1 MNHEY, CDR2 SVGAGI. V lost 5 bases and J 4 bases, leaving 9 bases between the germline ends. This CDR3 is built from 12 residues. The CDR3 protein is CASSVEGYEQYF. Here the CDR3 DNA reads TGTGCCAGCAGTGTGGAAGGGTACGAGCAGTACTTC.

This rearrangement joins TRBV4-2 to TRBJ2-7; TRBD2 agrees at 9 bases. V lost 6 bases to trimming and J lost 3 bases; unmatched junction nucleotides: 0. The CDR3 totals 12 residues. Germline V gives CDR1 LGHNA, CDR2 YNFKEQ. CDR3 coding DNA: TGTGCCAGCAGGCGGGAGGGCTACGAGCAGTACTTC. Its translation: CASRREGYEQYF.